Listed below are T cell receptor beta chains from one sample, sequenced in a study of blood T cell repertoires in COVID-19. Data came from immunoSEQ multiplex PCR; TCRdb stores just in-frame clones and leaves some out. Here the sample spans about 160,000 clones, more than 75% being singletons. The material sequenced was peripheral blood. The receptor set was obtained from a woman aged 70-85 years with COVID-19, enrolled during active disease. Each CDR3 is given with its conserved first and last residue. D genes are given only for firm matches. Some rows mark clone size as missing; the rest say once, few, many or name a class of expanded clone.

clone size,V gene,D gene,J gene,CDR3 length,CDR3 protein,CDR3 DNA
.,TRBV7-2,TRBD1,TRBJ1-1,13,CASSPTGSAEAFF,TGTGCCAGCAGCCCGACAGGGTCTGCTGAAGCTTTCTTT
.,TRBV7-6,TRBD1,TRBJ1-1,15,CASSLGTGLNTEAFF,TGTGCCAGCAGCTTAGGGACAGGGTTGAACACTGAAGCTTTCTTT
once,TRBV29-1,TRBD1,TRBJ1-4,14,CSVEKGQGNEKLFF,TGCAGCGTTGAGAAGGGACAGGGTAATGAAAAACTGTTTTTT
.,TRBV5-6,.,TRBJ1-2,15,CASSPSTARRYGYTF,TGTGCCAGCAGCCCTTCGACAGCTCGAAGGTATGGCTACACCTTC
.,TRBV27,TRBD2,TRBJ2-3,18,CARWTSGGEVTDTDTQYF,TGTGCCAGGTGGACTAGCGGGGGGGAGGTCACCGACACAGATACGCAGTATTTT
few,TRBV28,.,TRBJ1-2,14,CASSFTTDSYGYTF,TGTGCCAGCAGTTTTACCACCGACTCCTATGGCTACACCTTC
.,TRBV2,.,TRBJ2-2,13,CASSEKGAGELFF,TGTGCCAGCAGTGAAAAGGGGGCCGGGGAGCTGTTTTTT
once,TRBV19,TRBD1,TRBJ1-1,15,CASSSGQDWNTEAFF,TGTGCCAGTAGCTCGGGACAGGACTGGAACACTGAAGCTTTCTTT
.,TRBV12-3/TRBV12-4,.,TRBJ2-7,13,CASSYGTAGEQYF,TGTGCCAGCAGTTACGGGACTGCGGGGGAGCAGTACTTC
.,TRBV13,.,TRBJ1-3,14,CASSLLGAGNTIYF,TGTGCCAGCAGCTTACTCGGGGCTGGAAACACCATATATTTT
.,TRBV20-1,TRBD2,TRBJ2-1,14,CSASYSGVYNEQFF,TGCAGTGCTAGTTATAGCGGGGTTTACAATGAGCAGTTCTTC
.,TRBV3-1/TRBV3-2,TRBD1,TRBJ1-6,17,CASSPRTGRTYNSPLHF,TGTGCCAGCAGCCCAAGGACAGGGCGAACGTATAATTCACCCCTCCACTTT
.,TRBV6-5,.,TRBJ2-7,14,CASRPGGGAYEQYF,TGTGCCAGCAGACCCGGAGGGGGGGCCTACGAGCAGTACTTC
.,TRBV29-1,.,TRBJ2-5,13,CSVDQGGQETQYF,TGCAGCGTTGATCAGGGTGGCCAAGAGACCCAGTACTTC
.,TRBV3-1/TRBV3-2,.,TRBJ1-2,14,CASSPRQKAYGYTF,TGTGCCAGCAGCCCCCGACAGAAGGCATATGGCTACACCTTC
once,TRBV7-2,.,TRBJ1-1,16,CASSHLRGGGVGEAFF,TGTGCCAGCAGCCATCTACGAGGAGGGGGGGTTGGTGAAGCTTTCTTT
.,TRBV18,.,TRBJ2-2,18,CASSPPLLSAGNTGELFF,TGTGCCAGCTCACCGCCCCTTCTCTCGGCGGGGAACACCGGGGAGCTGTTTTTT
.,TRBV5-4,TRBD1,TRBJ1-2,15,CASSLPDRGRHGYTF,TGTGCCAGCAGCTTACCCGACAGGGGGCGGCATGGCTACACCTTC
.,TRBV23-1,.,TRBJ1-5,20,CASSQSSRGSGCYSNQPQHF,TGCGCCAGCAGTCAATCATCAAGGGGGTCGGGGTGCTATAGCAATCAGCCCCAGCATTTT
.,TRBV7-9,.,TRBJ1-3,14,CASSPGGGQDTIYF,TGTGCCAGCAGCCCGGGCGGGGGGCAGGACACCATATATTTT
.,TRBV19,.,TRBJ1-1,13,CASSGVTYTEAFF,TGTGCCAGTTCCGGGGTGACCTACACTGAAGCTTTCTTT
once,TRBV5-4,TRBD1,TRBJ1-4,15,CASSRDRATNEKLFF,TGTGCCAGCAGCCGGGACAGGGCAACTAATGAAAAACTGTTTTTT
.,TRBV5-1,.,TRBJ1-6,15,CASSFSRDVGSPLHF,TGCGCCAGCAGCTTTTCGCGGGACGTCGGATCACCCCTCCACTTT
.,TRBV7-6,TRBD2,TRBJ2-7,16,CASSLGTSGVSYEQYF,TGTGCCAGCAGCTTAGGGACTAGCGGGGTCTCCTACGAGCAGTACTTC
.,TRBV4-1,TRBD1,TRBJ1-6,17,CASSQENTGTGDSPLHF,TGCGCCAGCAGCCAAGAAAATACCGGGACAGGGGATTCACCCCTCCACTTT
.,TRBV5-5,.,TRBJ1-5,15,CASSLGAGSNQPQHF,TGTGCCAGCAGCCTGGGGGCGGGGAGCAATCAGCCCCAGCATTTT
.,TRBV9,TRBD2,TRBJ2-3,14,CASGRGSLTDTQYF,TGTGCCAGCGGGAGGGGCAGCCTCACAGATACGCAGTATTTT
.,TRBV7-8,.,TRBJ2-7,12,CASSQRVDEQYF,TGTGCCAGCAGCCAGCGGGTGGACGAGCAGTACTTC
.,TRBV30,.,TRBJ1-6,16,CAWSVPGSSYNSPLHF,TGTGCCTGGAGTGTACCGGGGAGCTCCTATAATTCACCCCTCCACTTT
once,TRBV11-3,.,TRBJ2-3,14,CASSLGPNTDTQYF,TGTGCCAGCAGCTTAGGGCCCAACACAGATACGCAGTATTTT
few,TRBV21-1,.,TRBJ2-1,11,CAGGSYNEQFF,TGTGCAGGGGGATCCTACAATGAGCAGTTCTTC
.,TRBV9,TRBD1,TRBJ1-2,17,CASSVALGTGGNYGYTF,TGTGCCAGCAGCGTAGCTCTCGGGACAGGGGGTAACTATGGCTACACCTTC
.,TRBV7-5,.,TRBJ2-2,15,CVRSLTFRGTGELFF,TGTGTCAGAAGCTTAACTTTCCGGGGGACCGGGGAGCTGTTTTTT
.,TRBV10-1,.,TRBJ1-1,14,CASSVNRQNTEAFF,TGCGCCAGCAGTGTGAACAGACAGAACACTGAAGCTTTCTTT
.,TRBV30,.,TRBJ1-2,12,CAWLQQGWGYTF,TGTGCCTGGTTACAGCAGGGTTGGGGCTACACCTTC
.,TRBV5-1,.,TRBJ2-3,15,CASTLRPIEADTQYF,TGCGCCAGCACACTCCGGCCCATAGAGGCAGATACGCAGTATTTT
.,TRBV13,TRBD2,TRBJ2-3,15,CASSSTGRGTDTQYF,TGTGCCAGCAGCTCCACCGGGCGGGGGACAGATACGCAGTATTTT
once,TRBV2,.,TRBJ1-1,15,CASSEWAGEITEAFF,TGTGCCAGCAGTGAGTGGGCGGGGGAAATTACTGAAGCTTTCTTT
.,TRBV5-1,TRBD2,TRBJ2-3,16,CASSWGGGRSTDTQYF,TGCGCCAGCAGCTGGGGCGGGGGGAGATCCACAGATACGCAGTATTTT
.,TRBV5-5,.,TRBJ1-6,15,CASSPMESYNSPLHF,TGTGCCAGCAGCCCCATGGAGTCCTATAATTCACCCCTCCACTTT